This TCR beta chain originates from a study of blood T cell repertoires in COVID-19. TCRdb's table, derived via immunoSEQ multiplex PCR, lists solely in-frame clones and lacks some. The sample shows around 190,000 clones, 85% to 90% of them seen only once. J was trimmed by 10 bases and V by 6 bases; bases with no gene match: 12. Germline V lookup: CDR1 SGHTA, CDR2 FQGNSA. There are 14 residues in the CDR3. This sequence was found in a woman aged 40 to 50 in a cohort exposed to, infected with or recovered from COVID-19 (not recorded which). Material: PBMCs or T cells enriched from blood (not recorded which). The V call is TRBV7-2, the J call TRBJ2-1, with 7 bases that match TRBD2. CDR3 nucleotides: TGTGCCAGCAGTAAGAGCGGGGCCTCCTCCGAGCAGTTCTTC. It codes for CASSKSGASSEQFF.